These T cell receptor beta chains were read from a single sample in a study of blood T cell repertoires in COVID-19. Sequencing was performed with immunoSEQ multiplex PCR; in TCRdb, only in-frame clones are kept and a portion is missing. The sample lists about 210,000 clones, 70% to 90% seen once, with under 2.5% in the top ten. Input material: peripheral blood. The receptors shown here come from a woman in her sixties or seventies with COVID-19, enrolled during active disease. Each CDR3 is given with its conserved first and last residue. D genes are given only for firm matches. Only part of the rows carry a size: once, few, many, or a class if the clone is expanded.

.	TRBJ1-5	few	15	TRBV5-1	TGCGCCAGCAGCTTGGGGATCAGGGGCGATCAGCCCCAGCATTTT	CASSLGIRGDQPQHF
TRBD2	TRBJ2-1	many	15	TRBV6-4	TGTGCCAGCAGTGGAACTAGCGGGGATTACAATGAGCAGTTCTTC	CASSGTSGDYNEQFF
.	TRBJ2-6	.	13	TRBV14	TGTGCCAGCAACTACCCTGGGGCCAACGTCCTGACTTTC	CASNYPGANVLTF
.	TRBJ1-1	.	14	TRBV3-1/TRBV3-2	TGTGCCAGCAGCCGAGGGCAGGGAGGGTTCGAAGCTTTCTTT	CASSRGQGGFEAFF
.	TRBJ1-2	once	11	TRBV30	TGTGCCTGGAAGGGGGTCTATGGCTACACCTTC	CAWKGVYGYTF
.	TRBJ2-5	.	18	TRBV21-1	TGTGCCAGCAGCTGGGAGGGCAGGCGCCACGCCCCACAAGAGACCCAGTACTTC	CASSWEGRRHAPQETQYF
TRBD2	TRBJ2-1	.	15	TRBV2	TGTGCCAGCAGCCGCCGGGGACTACTTGGAAATGAGCAGTTCTTC	CASSRRGLLGNEQFF
.	TRBJ1-3	.	14	TRBV19	TGTGCCAGTAGGCCAAACAGGGTTGGAAACACCATATATTTT	CASRPNRVGNTIYF
TRBD2	TRBJ2-3	.	18	TRBV5-1	TGCGCCAGCAGCTTGGAGACTAGCGGGGGGGCTAGCACAGATACGCAGTATTTT	CASSLETSGGASTDTQYF
.	TRBJ1-2	.	14	TRBV9	TGTGCCAGCAGCGTAGCCGCCCAACTCTATGGCTACACCTTC	CASSVAAQLYGYTF
.	TRBJ1-1	.	19	TRBV21-1	TGTGCCAGCAGCCAGAATGGACAGACAACAACTCGGGGGGACACTGAAGCTTTCTTT	CASSQNGQTTTRGDTEAFF
TRBD1	TRBJ1-2	once	15	TRBV6-5	TGTGCCAGCAGTTACCGGGCAGGGGGCATCTATGGCTACACCTTC	CASSYRAGGIYGYTF
TRBD2	TRBJ2-5	.	17	TRBV4-2	TGTGCCAGCAGCCCCACCGGGACTAGCGCGTACCAAGAGACCCAGTACTTC	CASSPTGTSAYQETQYF
.	TRBJ1-2	once	14	TRBV10-3	TGTGCCATCAGTGAACCCGGGGTTGATCATGGCTACACCTTC	CAISEPGVDHGYTF
.	TRBJ2-1	.	14	TRBV5-4	TGTGCCAGCAGCTTGAGCGGAAGTTTCCATGAGCAGTTCTTC	CASSLSGSFHEQFF
.	TRBJ1-2	.	12	TRBV6-2/TRBV6-3	TGTGCCAGCAGTGGGGCGGGGCTGGGCTACACCTTC	CASSGAGLGYTF
.	TRBJ1-5	.	14	TRBV19	TGTGCCAGTATCACGACCGGGGTGGGACAGCCCCAGCATTTT	CASITTGVGQPQHF
.	TRBJ1-5	.	14	TRBV27	TGTGCCAGCGGGATTCAGGGTATTAGTCAGCCCCAGCATTTT	CASGIQGISQPQHF
TRBD1	TRBJ2-5	.	13	TRBV18	TGTGCCAGCTCCCAGACAGGGTTAGAGACCCAGTACTTC	CASSQTGLETQYF
.	TRBJ2-7	once	15	TRBV7-7	TGTGCTAGCAGCCGAGTGGTGAACCCCTCCTACGAGCAGTACTTC	CASSRVVNPSYEQYF
.	TRBJ1-4	.	15	TRBV27	TGTGCCAGCAGTCCGTATGTAGCTACTAATGAAAAACTGTTTTTT	CASSPYVATNEKLFF
TRBD1	TRBJ2-3	few	16	TRBV29-1	TGCAGCGTTCCCCTATCTATGGGACAGAACACAAATACGCAGTATTTT	CSVPLSMGQNTNTQYF
TRBD1	TRBJ2-5	.	13	TRBV29-1	TGCAGCGTTGAAGAAACAGGGGTAGAGACCCAGTACTTC	CSVEETGVETQYF
TRBD2	TRBJ2-7	once	16	TRBV3-1/TRBV3-2	TGTGCCAGCAGCCAAGCACTAGCGGGAGTCGGGTCCGAGCAGTACTTC	CASSQALAGVGSEQYF
TRBD1	TRBJ1-4	.	15	TRBV27	TGTGCCAGCAGTTTAGGCAGGGGGCCTAATGAAAAACTGTTTTTT	CASSLGRGPNEKLFF
TRBD2	TRBJ2-7	.	14	TRBV14	TGTGCCAGCAGCCAAGCGGGGGGGCACCACGAGCAGTACTTC	CASSQAGGHHEQYF
.	TRBJ2-5	.	11	TRBV5-6	TGTGCCAGCCAATCCGGGGAGACCCAGTACTTC	CASQSGETQYF
.	TRBJ1-6	.	15	TRBV7-9	TGTGCCAGCAGCTCCCGAACTGCTGATAATTCACCCCTCCACTTT	CASSSRTADNSPLHF